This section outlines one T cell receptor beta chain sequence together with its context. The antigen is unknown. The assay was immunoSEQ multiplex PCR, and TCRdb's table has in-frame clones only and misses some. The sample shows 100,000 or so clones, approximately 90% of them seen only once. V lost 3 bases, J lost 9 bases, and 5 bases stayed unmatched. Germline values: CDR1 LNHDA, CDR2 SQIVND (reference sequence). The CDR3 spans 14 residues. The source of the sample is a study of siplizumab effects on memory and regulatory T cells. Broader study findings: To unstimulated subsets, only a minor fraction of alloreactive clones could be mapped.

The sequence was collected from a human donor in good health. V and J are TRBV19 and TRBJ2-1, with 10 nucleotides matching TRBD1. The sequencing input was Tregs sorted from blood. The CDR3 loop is CASSIGGQGVEQFF. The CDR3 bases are TGTGCCAGTAGTATTGGCGGACAGGGGGTTGAGCAGTTCTTC.